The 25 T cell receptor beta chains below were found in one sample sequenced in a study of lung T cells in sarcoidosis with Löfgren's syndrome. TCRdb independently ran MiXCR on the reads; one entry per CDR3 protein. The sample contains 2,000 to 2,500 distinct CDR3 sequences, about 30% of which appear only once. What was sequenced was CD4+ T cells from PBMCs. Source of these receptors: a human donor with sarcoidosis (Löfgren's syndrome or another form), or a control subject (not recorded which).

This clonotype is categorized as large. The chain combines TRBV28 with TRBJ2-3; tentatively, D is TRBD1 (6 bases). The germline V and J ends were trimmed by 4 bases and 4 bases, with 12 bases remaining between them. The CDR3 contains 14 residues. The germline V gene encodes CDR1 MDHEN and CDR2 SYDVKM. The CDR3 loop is CASSSFTGPDTQYF. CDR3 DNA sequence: TGTGCCAGCAGTTCATTTACAGGGCCAGATACGCAGTATTTT. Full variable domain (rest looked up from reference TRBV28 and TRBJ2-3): DVKVTQSSRYLVKRTGEKVFLECVQDMDHENMFWYRQDPGLGLRLIYFSYDVKMKEKGDIPEGYSVSREKKERFSLILESASTNQTSMYLCASSSFTGPDTQYFGPGTRLTVL.

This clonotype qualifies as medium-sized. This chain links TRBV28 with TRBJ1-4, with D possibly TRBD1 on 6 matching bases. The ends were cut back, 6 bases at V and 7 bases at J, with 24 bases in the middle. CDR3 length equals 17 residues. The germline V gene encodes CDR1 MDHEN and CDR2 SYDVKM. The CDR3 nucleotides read TGTGCCAGCAGCATCAGACAGGTTTTGCCCCTTGTTGAAAAACTGTTTTTT. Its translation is CASSIRQVLPLVEKLFF.

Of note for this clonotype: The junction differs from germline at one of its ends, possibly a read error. The CDR3 loop is CANSSRRGGGEQFF. CDR3 in DNA: TGTGCCAACAGTTCCAGGAGGGGAGGGGGTGAGCAGTTCTTC. V is TRBV27 and J is TRBJ2-1; weak D call: TRBD2 (7 bases). Germline CDR1 is MNHEY and CDR2 is SMNVEV (reference sequence). The CDR3 is 14 amino acids.

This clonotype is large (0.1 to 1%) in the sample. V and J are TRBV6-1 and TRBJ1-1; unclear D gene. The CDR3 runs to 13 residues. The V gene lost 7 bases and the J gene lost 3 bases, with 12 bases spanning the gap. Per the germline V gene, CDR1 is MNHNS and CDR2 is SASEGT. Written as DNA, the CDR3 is TGTGCCAGCACAAGCGGCGGGCACACTGAAGCTTTCTTT. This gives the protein CASTSGGHTEAFF.

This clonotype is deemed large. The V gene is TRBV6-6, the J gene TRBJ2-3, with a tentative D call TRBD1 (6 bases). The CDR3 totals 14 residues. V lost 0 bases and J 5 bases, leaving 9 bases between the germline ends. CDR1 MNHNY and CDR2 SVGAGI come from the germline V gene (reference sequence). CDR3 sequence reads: CASSYSGAVDTQYF. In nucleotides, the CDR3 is TGTGCCAGCAGTTACTCGGGGGCCGTAGATACGCAGTATTTT.

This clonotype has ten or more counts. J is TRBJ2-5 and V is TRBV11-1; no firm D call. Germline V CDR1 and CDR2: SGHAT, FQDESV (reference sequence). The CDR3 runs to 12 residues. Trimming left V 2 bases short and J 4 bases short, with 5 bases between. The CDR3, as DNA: TGTGCCAGCAGCTTAAATATAGAGACCCAGTACTTC. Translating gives CASSLNIETQYF.

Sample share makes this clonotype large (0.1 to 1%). The CDR3 protein is CSARPLTGDTEAFF. CDR3 sequence (DNA): TGCAGTGCTAGGCCGCTGACAGGGGACACTGAAGCTTTCTTT. The chain joins TRBV20-1 to TRBJ1-1, with 8 bases matching TRBD1. This CDR3 has 14 amino acids. With 3 bases clipped from V and 3 bases from J, the junction kept 6 bases outside the gene matches. Looked up from germline, CDR1 is DFQATT and CDR2 is SNEGSKA (reference sequence).

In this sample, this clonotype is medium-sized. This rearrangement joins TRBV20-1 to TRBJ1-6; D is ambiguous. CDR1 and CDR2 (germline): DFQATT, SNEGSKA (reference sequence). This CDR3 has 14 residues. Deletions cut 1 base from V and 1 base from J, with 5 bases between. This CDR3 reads CSARGVSYNSPLHF. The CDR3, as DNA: TGCAGTGCTAGAGGGGTGTCCTATAATTCACCCCTCCACTTT.

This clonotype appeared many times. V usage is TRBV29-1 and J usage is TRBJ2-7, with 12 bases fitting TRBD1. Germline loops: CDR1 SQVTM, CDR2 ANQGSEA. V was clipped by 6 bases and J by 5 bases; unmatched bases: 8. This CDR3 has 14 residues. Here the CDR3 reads CSVEGGQGADEQYF. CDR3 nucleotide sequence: TGCAGCGTGGAGGGGGGACAGGGGGCGGACGAGCAGTACTTC.

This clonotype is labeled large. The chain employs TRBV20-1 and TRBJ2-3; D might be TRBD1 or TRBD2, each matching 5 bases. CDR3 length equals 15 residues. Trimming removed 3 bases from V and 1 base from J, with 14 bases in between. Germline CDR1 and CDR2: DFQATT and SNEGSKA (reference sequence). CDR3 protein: CSASSWQGGTDTQYF. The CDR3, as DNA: TGCAGTGCTAGTAGCTGGCAGGGAGGCACAGATACGCAGTATTTT.

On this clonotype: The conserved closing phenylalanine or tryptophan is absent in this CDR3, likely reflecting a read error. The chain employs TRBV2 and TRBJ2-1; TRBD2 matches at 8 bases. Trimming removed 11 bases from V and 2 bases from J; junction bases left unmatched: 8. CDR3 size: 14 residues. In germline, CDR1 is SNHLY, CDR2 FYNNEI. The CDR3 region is CAGLPGLAYNEQFS. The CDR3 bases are TGTGCCGGTTTACCGGGACTAGCCTACAATGAGCAGTTCTCC.

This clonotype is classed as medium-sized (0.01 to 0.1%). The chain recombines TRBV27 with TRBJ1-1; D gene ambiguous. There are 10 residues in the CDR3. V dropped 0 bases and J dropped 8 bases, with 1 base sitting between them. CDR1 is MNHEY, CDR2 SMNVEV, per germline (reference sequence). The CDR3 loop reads CASSLSEAFF. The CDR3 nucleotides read TGTGCCAGCAGTTTATCAGAAGCTTTCTTT.

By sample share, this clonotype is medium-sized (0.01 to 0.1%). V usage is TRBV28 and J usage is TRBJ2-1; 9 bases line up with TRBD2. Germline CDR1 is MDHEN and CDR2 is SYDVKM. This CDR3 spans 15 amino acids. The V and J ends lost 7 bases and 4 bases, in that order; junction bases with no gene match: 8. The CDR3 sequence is CASTSSGKTYNEQFF. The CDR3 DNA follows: TGTGCCAGCACGTCTAGCGGGAAAACATACAATGAGCAGTTCTTC.

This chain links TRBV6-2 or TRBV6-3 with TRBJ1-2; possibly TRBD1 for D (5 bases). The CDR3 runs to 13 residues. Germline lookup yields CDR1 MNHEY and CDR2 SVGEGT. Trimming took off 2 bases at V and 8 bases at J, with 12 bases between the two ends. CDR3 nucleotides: TGTGCCAGCAGTTACAGGGGACCCTACGGCTACACCTTC. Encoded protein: CASSYRGPYGYTF.

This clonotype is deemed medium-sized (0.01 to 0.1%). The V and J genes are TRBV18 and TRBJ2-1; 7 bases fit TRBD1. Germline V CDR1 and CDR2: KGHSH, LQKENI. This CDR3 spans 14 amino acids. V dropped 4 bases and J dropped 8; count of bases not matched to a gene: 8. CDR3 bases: TGTGCCAGCTCACGCGGACAGGTCCTGGATGAGCAGTTCTTC. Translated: CASSRGQVLDEQFF.

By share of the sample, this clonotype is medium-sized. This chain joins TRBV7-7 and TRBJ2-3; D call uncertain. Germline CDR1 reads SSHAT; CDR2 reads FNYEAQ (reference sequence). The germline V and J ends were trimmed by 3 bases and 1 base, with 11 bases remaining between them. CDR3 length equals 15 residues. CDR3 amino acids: CASSLGLGGTDTQYF. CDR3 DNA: TGTGCCAGCAGCTTGGGCCTCGGCGGCACAGATACGCAGTATTTT.

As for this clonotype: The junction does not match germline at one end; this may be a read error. The DNA of the CDR3 is TGCGGTGCTAATGGGAGAGTTTGGGAACAAGAAACCCAGTACTTC. As protein: CGANGRVWEQETQYF. V usage is TRBV20-1 and J usage is TRBJ2-5, with a weak D call TRBD2 (5 bases). The CDR3 loop spans 15 amino acids. From germline, CDR1 is DFQATT and CDR2 SNEGSKA (reference sequence).

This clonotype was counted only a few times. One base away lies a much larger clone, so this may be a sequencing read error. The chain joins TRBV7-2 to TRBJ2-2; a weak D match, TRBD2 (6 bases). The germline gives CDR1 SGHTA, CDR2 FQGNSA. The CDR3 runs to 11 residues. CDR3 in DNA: TGTGCCAGCAGCTTACCCGGGGGGCTGTTTTTT. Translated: CASSLPGGLFF. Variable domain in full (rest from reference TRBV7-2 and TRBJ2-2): GAGVSQSPSNKVTEKGKDVELRCDPISGHTALYWYRQSLGQGLEFLIYFQGNSAPDKSGLPSDRFSAERTGGSVSTLTIQRTQQEDSAVYLCASSLPGGLFFGEGSRLTVL.

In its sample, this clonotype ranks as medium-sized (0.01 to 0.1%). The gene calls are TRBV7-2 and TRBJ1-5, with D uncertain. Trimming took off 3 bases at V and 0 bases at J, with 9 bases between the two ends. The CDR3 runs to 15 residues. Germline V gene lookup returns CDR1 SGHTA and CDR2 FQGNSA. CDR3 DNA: TGTGCCAGCAGCTTGGGGAAGAATAGCAATCAGCCCCAGCATTTT. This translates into CASSLGKNSNQPQHF. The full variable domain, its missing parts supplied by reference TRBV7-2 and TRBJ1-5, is GAGVSQSPSNKVTEKGKDVELRCDPISGHTALYWYRQSLGQGLEFLIYFQGNSAPDKSGLPSDRFSAERTGGSVSTLTIQRTQQEDSAVYLCASSLGKNSNQPQHFGDGTRLSIL.

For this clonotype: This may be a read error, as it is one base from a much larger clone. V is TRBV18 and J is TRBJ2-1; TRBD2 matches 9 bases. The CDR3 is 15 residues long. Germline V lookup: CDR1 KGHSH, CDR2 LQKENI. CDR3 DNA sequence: TGTGCCAGCTCTTTGACTAGCGGAGACTACAGTGAGCAGTTCTTC. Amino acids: CASSLTSGDYSEQFF.

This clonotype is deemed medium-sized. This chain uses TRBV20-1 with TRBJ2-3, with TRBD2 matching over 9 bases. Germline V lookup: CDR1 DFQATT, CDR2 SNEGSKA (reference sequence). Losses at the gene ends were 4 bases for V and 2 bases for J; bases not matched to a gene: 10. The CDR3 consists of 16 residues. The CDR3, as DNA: TGCAGTGCTATCCCTCGAGCGGGAGGTTTCACAGATACGCAGTATTTT. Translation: CSAIPRAGGFTDTQYF.

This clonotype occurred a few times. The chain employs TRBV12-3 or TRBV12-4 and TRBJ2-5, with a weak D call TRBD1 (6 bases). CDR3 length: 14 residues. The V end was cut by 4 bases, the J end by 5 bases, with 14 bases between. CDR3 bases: TGTGCCAGCAGTTACGGGCAGGGGATTGAGACCCAGTACTTC. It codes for CASSYGQGIETQYF.

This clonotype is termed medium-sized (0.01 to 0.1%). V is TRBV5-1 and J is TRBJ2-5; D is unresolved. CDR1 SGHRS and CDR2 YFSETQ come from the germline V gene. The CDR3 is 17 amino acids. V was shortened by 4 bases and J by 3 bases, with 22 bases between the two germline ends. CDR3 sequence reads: CASSLGTLVRRKETQYF. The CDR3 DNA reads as TGCGCCAGCAGCCTCGGCACCCTCGTCCGGAGAAAAGAGACCCAGTACTTC.

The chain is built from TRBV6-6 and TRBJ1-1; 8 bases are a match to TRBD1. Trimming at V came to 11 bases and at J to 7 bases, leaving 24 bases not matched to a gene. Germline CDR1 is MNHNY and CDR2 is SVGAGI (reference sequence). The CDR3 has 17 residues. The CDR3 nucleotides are TGTGCCTGCAAACGCTTACTCTCAGGGGGCTTCGGCAATGAAGCTTTCTTT. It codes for CACKRLLSGGFGNEAFF.

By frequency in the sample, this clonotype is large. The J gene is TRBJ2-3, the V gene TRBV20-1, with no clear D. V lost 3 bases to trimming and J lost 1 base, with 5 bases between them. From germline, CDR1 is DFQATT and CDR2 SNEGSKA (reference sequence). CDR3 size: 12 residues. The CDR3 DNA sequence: TGCAGTGCTAGTCCCCGCACAGATACGCAGTATTTT. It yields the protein CSASPRTDTQYF.